This passage covers 11 T cell receptor beta chains from one sample sequenced in a study of type 1 regulatory T cells. TCRdb reprocessed the reads via MiXCR and lists one record per CDR3 protein. This sample yields fewer than 80,000 distinct CDR3 sequences, of which around 20% are seen a single time; 7% to 10% belongs to the top ten. The antigens of these receptors remain unknown. Regarding the study as a whole: Tr1 cells had a more restricted TCR repertoire than non-Tr1 cells.

Sequenced: cultured type 1 regulatory T (Tr1) cells, either the whole culture or a sorted fraction (not recorded which). Source of these receptors: a human donor in good health.

This clonotype was seen repeatedly, ten times or more. This chain uses TRBV28 with TRBJ1-6, with TRBD1 as a possible D gene (5 bases). The CDR3 runs 15 residues. Germline CDR1 MDHEN, CDR2 SYDVKM. V was shortened by 1 base and J by 8 bases, with 12 bases between the two germline ends. CDR3 region: CASSLLGREDSPLHF. The CDR3 region has the DNA TGTGCCAGCAGTTTATTGGGCAGGGAGGATTCACCCCTCCACTTT. Together with reference TRBV28 and TRBJ1-6, the CDR3 gives the full variable domain: DVKVTQSSRYLVKRTGEKVFLECVQDMDHENMFWYRQDPGLGLRLIYFSYDVKMKEKGDIPEGYSVSREKKERFSLILESASTNQTSMYLCASSLLGREDSPLHFGNGTRLTVT.

This clonotype has more than one count but fewer than ten. The rearrangement links TRBV10-3 to TRBJ1-4, with D possibly TRBD1 on 6 matching bases. CDR1 is ENHRY, CDR2 SYGVKD, per germline. This CDR3 comprises 13 residues. With 3 bases removed from V and 8 bases from J, the gap between germline ends came to 10 bases. The CDR3 DNA follows: TGTGCCATCAGTGACACAGGGAACGAAAAACTGTTTTTT. Protein product: CAISDTGNEKLFF.

The genes are TRBV18 and TRBJ2-5; 7 positions agree with TRBD1. The CDR3 is 13 residues long. Germline lookup yields CDR1 KGHSH and CDR2 LQKENI. Trimming took 6 bases from V and 3 from J; bases not matched to a gene: 4. CDR3 sequence reads: CASSEQGKETQYF. The CDR3 DNA is TGTGCCAGCTCGGAACAGGGGAAAGAGACCCAGTACTTC. Filled out from reference TRBV18 and TRBJ2-5, the complete variable domain reads NAGVMQNPRHLVRRRGQEARLRCSPMKGHSHVYWYRQLPEEGLKFMVYLQKENIIDESGMPKERFSAEFPKEGPSILRIQQVVRGDSAAYFCASSEQGKETQYFGPGTRLLVL.

The sample holds a few counts of this clonotype. This sequence joins TRBV9 and TRBJ2-1; no definite D call. The CDR3 has 16 amino acids. CDR1 and CDR2 (germline): SGDLS, YYNGEE. V was trimmed by 0 bases and J by 0 bases, leaving 10 bases between them. The CDR3 DNA follows: TGTGCCAGCAGCGTAGCTACGAGTGGCTCCTACAATGAGCAGTTCTTC. Protein product: CASSVATSGSYNEQFF. The full variable domain, completed using reference TRBV9 and TRBJ2-1, is DSGVTQTPKHLITATGQRVTLRCSPRSGDLSVYWYQQSLDQGLQFLIQYYNGEERAKGNILERFSAQQFPDLHSELNLSSLELGDSALYFCASSVATSGSYNEQFFGPGTRLTVL.

This clonotype occurred a few times. This rearrangement joins TRBV7-2 to TRBJ2-1, with D possibly TRBD2 on 7 matching bases. With 4 bases removed from V and 5 bases from J, the gap between germline ends came to 18 bases. CDR1 is SGHTA and CDR2 is FQGNSA in the germline V gene. The CDR3 covers 16 residues. The CDR3 loop is CASSSYPRGGNNEQFF. Written as DNA, the CDR3 is TGTGCCAGCAGCTCCTATCCAAGGGGGGGCAACAATGAGCAGTTCTTC. The full variable domain, rest sourced from reference TRBV7-2 and TRBJ2-1, is GAGVSQSPSNKVTEKGKDVELRCDPISGHTALYWYRQSLGQGLEFLIYFQGNSAPDKSGLPSDRFSAERTGGSVSTLTIQRTQQEDSAVYLCASSSYPRGGNNEQFFGPGTRLTVL.

Only a few counts were recorded for this clonotype. The V gene is TRBV5-1, the J gene TRBJ2-1; tentatively, D is TRBD2 (7 bases). Germline V gene lookup returns CDR1 SGHRS and CDR2 YFSETQ. Trimming cost V 0 bases and J 0 bases, with 10 bases left between them. This CDR3 is built from 16 residues. The CDR3 nucleotides are TGCGCCAGCAGCTTGGAGGGGGGGGCCTCCTACAATGAGCAGTTCTTC. Translating gives CASSLEGGASYNEQFF.

The sample holds a few counts of this clonotype. In nucleotides, the CDR3 is TGTGCCAGCAGCTCGCGTACAGGGAGGGGAACTGAAGCTTTCTTT. Its protein product is CASSSRTGRGTEAFF. V gene TRBV7-2 combines with J gene TRBJ1-1; tentative D call: TRBD1 (6 bases). The CDR3 spans 15 residues. The V end lost 4 bases, the J end lost 5 bases, and 17 bases lay between the germline ends. Per germline, CDR1 SGHTA and CDR2 FQGNSA.

This clonotype was counted only a few times. The chain couples TRBV5-6 to TRBJ1-1; D remains ambiguous. Germline lookup yields CDR1 SGHDT and CDR2 YYEEEE. Trimming shortened V by 2 bases and J by 10 bases, and 12 bases separated the two germline ends. The CDR3 has 12 residues. The CDR3 here is CASSFAALGAFF. The CDR3, as DNA: TGTGCCAGCAGCTTTGCAGCGTTGGGAGCTTTCTTT.

The chain couples TRBV28 to TRBJ1-1; D unclear. Germline V gene sequence: CDR1 MDHEN, CDR2 SYDVKM. V was cut by 5 bases and J by 11 bases, with 18 bases left in between. This CDR3 has 13 amino acids. CDR3: CASSTKGRARAFF. CDR3 nucleotides: TGTGCCAGCAGTACAAAAGGGAGGGCGAGGGCTTTCTTT.

The J gene is TRBJ2-3, the V gene TRBV3-1, with D perhaps TRBD1 (5 bases). The CDR3 contains 15 residues. V lost 5 bases and J lost 4, with 16 bases in between. CDR1 is LGHDT and CDR2 is YNNKEL in the germline V gene (reference sequence). The DNA of the CDR3 is TGTGCCAGCAGCGGGGCCGAGAGGACGGCAGATACGCAGTATTTT. Protein: CASSGAERTADTQYF.

The rearrangement uses TRBV20-1 and TRBJ2-7; 8 nucleotides align to TRBD1. Germline CDR1 DFQATT, CDR2 SNEGSKA (reference sequence). The V gene end was trimmed by 1 base and the J gene end by 2 bases; junction bases not matched to a gene: 7. The CDR3 extends over 15 amino acids. CDR3 sequence (DNA): TGCAGTGCTAGAGTTTGGACAGGGAATGCCTACGAGCAGTACTTC. This gives the protein CSARVWTGNAYEQYF.